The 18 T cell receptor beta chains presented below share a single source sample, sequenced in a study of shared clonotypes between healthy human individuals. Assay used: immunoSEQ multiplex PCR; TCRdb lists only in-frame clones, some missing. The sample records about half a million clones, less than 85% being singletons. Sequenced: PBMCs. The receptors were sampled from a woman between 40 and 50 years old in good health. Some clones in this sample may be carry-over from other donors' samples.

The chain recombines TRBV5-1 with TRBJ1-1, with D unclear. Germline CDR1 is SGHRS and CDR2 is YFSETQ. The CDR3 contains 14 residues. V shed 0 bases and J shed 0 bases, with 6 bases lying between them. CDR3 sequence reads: CASSLVDLNTEAFF. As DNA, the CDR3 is TGCGCCAGCAGCTTGGTTGATCTGAACACTGAAGCTTTCTTT.

The CDR3 DNA reads TGTGCCAGCAGCCTAAGACTAGCGGGAGCCACCGGGGAGCTGTTTTTT. Its translation is CASSLRLAGATGELFF. This chain links TRBV7-2 with TRBJ2-2; TRBD2 matches 12 bases. Looked up from germline, CDR1 is SGHTA and CDR2 is FQGNSA. The J segment lost 4 bases and the V segment lost 5 bases, leaving 5 bases of the junction unmatched. The CDR3 loop spans 16 amino acids.

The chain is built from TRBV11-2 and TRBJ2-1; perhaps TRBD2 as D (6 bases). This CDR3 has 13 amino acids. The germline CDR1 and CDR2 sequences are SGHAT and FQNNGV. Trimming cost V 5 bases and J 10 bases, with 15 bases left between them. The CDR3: CASSPGSRGEQFF. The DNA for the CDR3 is TGTGCCAGCAGCCCCGGGAGCCGGGGGGAGCAGTTCTTC.

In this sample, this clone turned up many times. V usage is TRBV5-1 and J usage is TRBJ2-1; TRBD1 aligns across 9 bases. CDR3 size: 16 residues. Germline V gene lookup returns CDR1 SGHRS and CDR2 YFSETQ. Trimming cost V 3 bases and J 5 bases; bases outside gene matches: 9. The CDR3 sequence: CASSYDPGQGNNEQFF. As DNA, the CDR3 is TGCGCCAGCAGCTACGACCCGGGACAGGGCAACAATGAGCAGTTCTTC.

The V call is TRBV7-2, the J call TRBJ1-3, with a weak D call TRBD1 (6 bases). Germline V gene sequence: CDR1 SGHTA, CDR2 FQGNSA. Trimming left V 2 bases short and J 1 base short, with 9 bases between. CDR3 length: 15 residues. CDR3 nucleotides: TGTGCCAGCAGCTTACAGACAGGATCTGGAAACACCATATATTTT. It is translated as CASSLQTGSGNTIYF.

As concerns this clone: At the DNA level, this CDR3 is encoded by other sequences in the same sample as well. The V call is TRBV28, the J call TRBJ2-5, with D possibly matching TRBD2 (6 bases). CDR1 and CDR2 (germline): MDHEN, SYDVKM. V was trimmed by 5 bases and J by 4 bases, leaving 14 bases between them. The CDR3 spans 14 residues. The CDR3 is CASSEAAGPETQYF. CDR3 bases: TGTGCCAGCAGTGAGGCTGCGGGGCCAGAGACCCAGTACTTC.

The CDR3 sequence: CASSLSGRNGGEQFF. The CDR3 DNA follows: TGTGCCAGCAGCTTAAGCGGGAGAAACGGGGGTGAGCAGTTCTTC. The V call is TRBV7-2, the J call TRBJ2-1, with 8 bases lining up with TRBD2. Germline V lookup: CDR1 SGHTA, CDR2 FQGNSA. The V and J ends lost 2 bases and 9 bases, in that order; junction bases with no gene match: 9. The CDR3 has 15 amino acids.

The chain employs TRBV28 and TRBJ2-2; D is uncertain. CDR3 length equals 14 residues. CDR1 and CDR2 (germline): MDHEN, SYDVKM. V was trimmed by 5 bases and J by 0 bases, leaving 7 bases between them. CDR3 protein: CASSTPANTGELFF. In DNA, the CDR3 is TGTGCCAGCAGTACCCCGGCGAACACCGGGGAGCTGTTTTTT.

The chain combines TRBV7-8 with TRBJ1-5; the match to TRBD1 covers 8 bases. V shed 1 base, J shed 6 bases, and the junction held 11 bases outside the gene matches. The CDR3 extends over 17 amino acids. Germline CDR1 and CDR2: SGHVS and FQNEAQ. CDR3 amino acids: CASSLEYGQGIGQPQHF. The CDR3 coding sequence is TGTGCCAGCAGCTTAGAATACGGACAGGGAATTGGTCAGCCCCAGCATTTT.

The chain's CDR3 is CASSLDGTSQTQYF. The DNA for the CDR3 is TGTGCCAGCAGCTTGGACGGGACTAGCCAGACCCAGTACTTC. The chain combines TRBV5-4 with TRBJ2-5; 9 bases align to TRBD2. This CDR3 region has 14 residues. Germline trimming cut 0 bases from V and 6 bases from J; bases unmatched to any gene: 3. The germline gives CDR1 SGHNT, CDR2 YYREEE (reference sequence). The whole variable domain, remainder taken from reference TRBV5-4 and TRBJ2-5, is ETGVTQSPTHLIKTRGQQVTLRCSSQSGHNTVSWYQQALGQGPQFIFQYYREEENGRGNFPPRFSGLQFPNYSSELNVNALELDDSALYLCASSLDGTSQTQYFGPGTRLLVL.

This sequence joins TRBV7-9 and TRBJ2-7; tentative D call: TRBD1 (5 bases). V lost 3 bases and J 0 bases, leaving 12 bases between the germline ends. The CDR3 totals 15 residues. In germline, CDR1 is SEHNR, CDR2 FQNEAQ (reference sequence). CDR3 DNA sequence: TGTGCCAGCAGCTTCGACAGTGAGAGCTCCTACGAGCAGTACTTC. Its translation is CASSFDSESSYEQYF.

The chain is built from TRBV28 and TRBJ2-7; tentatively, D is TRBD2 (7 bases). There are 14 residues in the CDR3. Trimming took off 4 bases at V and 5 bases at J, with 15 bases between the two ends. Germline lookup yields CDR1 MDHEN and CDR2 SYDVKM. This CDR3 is CASSSPGGGHEQYF. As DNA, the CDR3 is TGTGCCAGCAGTTCCCCTGGGGGGGGCCACGAGCAGTACTTC. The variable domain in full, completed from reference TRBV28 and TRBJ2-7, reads DVKVTQSSRYLVKRTGEKVFLECVQDMDHENMFWYRQDPGLGLRLIYFSYDVKMKEKGDIPEGYSVSREKKERFSLILESASTNQTSMYLCASSSPGGGHEQYFGPGTRLTVT.

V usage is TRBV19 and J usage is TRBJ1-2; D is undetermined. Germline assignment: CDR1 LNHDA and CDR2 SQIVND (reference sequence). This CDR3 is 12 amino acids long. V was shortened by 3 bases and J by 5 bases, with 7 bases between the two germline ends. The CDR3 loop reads CASSMAGYGYTF. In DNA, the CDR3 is TGTGCCAGTAGTATGGCCGGTTATGGCTACACCTTC.

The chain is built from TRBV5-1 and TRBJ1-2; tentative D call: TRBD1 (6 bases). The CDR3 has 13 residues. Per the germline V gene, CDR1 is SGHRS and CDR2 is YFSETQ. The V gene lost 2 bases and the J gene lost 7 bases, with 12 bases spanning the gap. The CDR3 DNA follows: TGCGCCAGCAGCTTACAGGGAAATGGTGGCTACACCTTC. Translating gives CASSLQGNGGYTF.

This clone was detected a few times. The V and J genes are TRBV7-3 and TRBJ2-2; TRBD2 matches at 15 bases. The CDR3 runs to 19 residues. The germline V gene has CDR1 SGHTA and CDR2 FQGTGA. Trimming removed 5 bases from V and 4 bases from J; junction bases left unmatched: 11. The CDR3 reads CASSLDGLAGGGITGELFF. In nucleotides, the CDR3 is TGTGCCAGCAGCCTCGACGGACTAGCGGGAGGGGGGATCACCGGGGAGCTGTTTTTT.

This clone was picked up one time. The CDR3 coding sequence is TGTGCATTAAGGGCAGGCTCTGGAAACACCATATATTTT. Translating gives CALRAGSGNTIYF. V is TRBV30 and J is TRBJ1-3; D is uncertain. Per the germline V gene, CDR1 is GTSNPN and CDR2 is SVGIG (reference sequence). The CDR3 spans 13 residues.

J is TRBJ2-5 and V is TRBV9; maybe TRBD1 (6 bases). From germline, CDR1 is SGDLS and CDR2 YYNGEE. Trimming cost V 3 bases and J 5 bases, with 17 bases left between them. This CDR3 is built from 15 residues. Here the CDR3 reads CASSEQEGVWETQYF. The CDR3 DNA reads TGTGCCAGCAGCGAGCAAGAGGGGGTCTGGGAGACCCAGTACTTC.

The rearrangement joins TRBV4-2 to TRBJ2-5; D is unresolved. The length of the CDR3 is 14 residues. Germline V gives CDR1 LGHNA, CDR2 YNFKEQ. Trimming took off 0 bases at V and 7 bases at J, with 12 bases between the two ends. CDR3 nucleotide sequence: TGTGCCAGCAGCCAAGATAGGAGCGCTGGGACCCAGTACTTC. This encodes CASSQDRSAGTQYF.